Listed below are T cell receptor beta chains from one sample, sequenced in a study of immune cell composition in non-small cell lung cancer. TCRdb's table, derived via immunoSEQ multiplex PCR, lists solely in-frame clones and lacks some. The table lists about 2,900 clones, roughly 69% of them singletons. Sequencing used lung tumor tissue. The receptors shown here come from a human donor with non-small cell lung cancer. The CDR3 runs from the conserved cysteine through the conserved F or W. D genes are given only for firm matches. Rows may omit the clone size; those that give it use once, few, many or a size class.

TRBV4-2	TRBJ2-1	few	TRBD2	TGTGCCAGCAGCCAAGACGAATTGCGGGGGTGGACCTACAATGAGCAGTTCTTC	CASSQDELRGWTYNEQFF
TRBV18	TRBJ1-2	.	.	TGTGCCAGCTCACCACGCGAGGGTTTGTACACCTTC	CASSPREGLYTF
TRBV25-1	TRBJ2-5	.	.	TGTGCCAGCAGTGAATGGGGGGGGCAGCGGGGGACCCAGTACTTC	CASSEWGGQRGTQYF
TRBV18	TRBJ2-5	.	.	TGTGCCAGCTCACCACCGCCCCTCAGAGAGACCCAGTACTTC	CASSPPPLRETQYF
TRBV6-6	TRBJ2-1	.	.	TGTGCCAGCAGTCCCCCCGCCGGGGGAGGATATATTGAGCAGTTCTTC	CASSPPAGGGYIEQFF
TRBV5-1	TRBJ1-1	.	.	TGCGCCAGCAGGGTGGAACTAATGAACACTGAAGCTTTCTTT	CASRVELMNTEAFF
TRBV5-1	TRBJ2-2	.	TRBD2	TGCGCCAGCAGCTCGGGATACGGGACTAGCGGGAGCGGCACCGGGGAGCTGTTTTTT	CASSSGYGTSGSGTGELFF
TRBV4-1	TRBJ2-1	once	TRBD1	TGCGCCAGCAGCCAAGGGACAGGGGGCTCCTACAATGAGCAGTTCTTC	CASSQGTGGSYNEQFF
TRBV10-3	TRBJ2-6	.	.	TGTGCCATCAGTGGTACAGTAACTGGGGCCAACGTCCTGACTTTC	CAISGTVTGANVLTF
TRBV29-1	TRBJ2-3	.	.	TGCAGCGCCGACCTGGGGCACACAGATACGCAGTATTTT	CSADLGHTDTQYF
TRBV19	TRBJ1-6	.	TRBD1	TGTGCCAGTAGTACCGACAGGGTTAATTCACCCCTCCACTTT	CASSTDRVNSPLHF
TRBV7-6	TRBJ2-7	.	.	TGTGCCAGCAGCTCAGGTCGCGGCGGGGAGCAGTACTTC	CASSSGRGGEQYF
TRBV5-1	TRBJ1-2	.	TRBD1	TGCGCCACCCCCCCGAAGGGGGCCTCCTATGGCTACACCTTC	CATPPKGASYGYTF
TRBV7-2	TRBJ1-5	.	.	TGTGCCAGCAGCTTAGCAGTAGGCCAGGATCTCCTACCCCAGCATTTT	CASSLAVGQDLLPQHF
TRBV5-1	TRBJ2-3	once	.	TGCGCCAGCAGCTTTTTGAGGGTATACACAGATACGCAGTATTTT	CASSFLRVYTDTQYF
TRBV9	TRBJ2-3	once	.	TGTGCCAGCAGCGTTGCAGGCAGCACAGATACGCAGTATTTT	CASSVAGSTDTQYF
TRBV18	TRBJ2-7	few	TRBD1	TGTGCCAGCGCGTCCGGACAGGCGCCCTACGAGCAGTACTTC	CASASGQAPYEQYF
TRBV12-5	TRBJ1-4	.	TRBD1	TGTGCTAGTGGTTCCGGGACAGGGGATGAAAAACTGTTTTTT	CASGSGTGDEKLFF
TRBV11-3	TRBJ2-3	.	TRBD2	TGTGCCAGCAGCGCCGGGACTAGCGGCTCAGATACGCAGTATTTT	CASSAGTSGSDTQYF
TRBV18	TRBJ2-7	once	TRBD1	TGTGCCAGCTCGACCGGACAGGGCTACGAGCAGTACTTC	CASSTGQGYEQYF
TRBV29-1	TRBJ1-5	.	TRBD1	TGCAGCGTGGGTTTCGGGACAGGTATTACTCAGCCCCAGCATTTT	CSVGFGTGITQPQHF
TRBV15	TRBJ1-5	.	.	TGTGCCACCAGTGCGACGGGTTATAGCAATCAGCCCCAGCATTTT	CATSATGYSNQPQHF
TRBV18	TRBJ1-3	.	TRBD1	TGTGCCAGCTCACCAGTGGCTGAGGGGGCAAGGTCTGGAAACACCATATATTTT	CASSPVAEGARSGNTIYF
TRBV10-3	TRBJ1-2	.	.	TGTGCCATCAGTGAACAGGGTGGCTACACCTTC	CAISEQGGYTF
TRBV7-9	TRBJ2-7	.	.	TGTGCCAGCAGCCCGGGACTGTTAGAACCCTACGAGCAGTACTTC	CASSPGLLEPYEQYF
TRBV13	TRBJ2-7	.	.	TGTGCCAGCAGCTACCCCCTCGGGGAGCAGTACTTC	CASSYPLGEQYF
TRBV6-6	TRBJ2-1	.	TRBD2	TGTGCCAGCAAAGGGGGTTGGGCTAGCGGGAGCAATGAGCAGTTCTTC	CASKGGWASGSNEQFF
TRBV19	TRBJ1-2	.	TRBD1	TGTGCCAGTTCACAGGGGTTTGTTGGTGGCTACACCTTC	CASSQGFVGGYTF
TRBV4-1	TRBJ2-3	.	TRBD2	TGCGCCAGCAGCCAAGAGTTAGCGGGGGGGCATGCAGATACGCAGTATTTT	CASSQELAGGHADTQYF
TRBV7-2	TRBJ2-1	.	TRBD2	TGTGCCAGCAGCTTAGCTAGCGGGGCCGGGCAGTTCTTC	CASSLASGAGQFF
TRBV9	TRBJ2-2	.	.	TGTGCCAGCAGCGATGGGACACACACCGGGGAGCTGCTTTTT	CASSDGTHTGELLF
TRBV7-9	TRBJ2-5	.	.	TGTGCCAGCAGCCAGGAGGGGGAGACCCAGTACTTC	CASSQEGETQYF
TRBV19	TRBJ1-6	.	TRBD1	TGTGCCAGTAGTATCGGGACAGGGAGGCCACCCCTCCACTTT	CASSIGTGRPPLHF
TRBV5-4	TRBJ2-7	.	TRBD1	TGTGCCAGCAGCGGGACAGGACAGGGAAAGAACGAGCAGTACTTC	CASSGTGQGKNEQYF
TRBV11-3	TRBJ2-1	.	TRBD1	TGTGCCAGCAGCAACAAGGACAGGGCAGCCAATGAGCAGTTCTTC	CASSNKDRAANEQFF
TRBV5-1	TRBJ2-5	.	TRBD1	TGCGCCAGCAGCACAGGGGTAGAGACCCAGTACTTC	CASSTGVETQYF
TRBV5-1	TRBJ2-1	.	.	TGCGCCAGCAGCTCTCCCGGGACTCCTCGCAATGAGCAGTTCTTC	CASSSPGTPRNEQFF
TRBV9	TRBJ2-2	once	.	TGTGCCAGCAGCCCACGTCCGGGGGACACCGGGGAGCTGTTTTTT	CASSPRPGDTGELFF
TRBV30	TRBJ1-6	.	.	TGTGCCTGGGTAACAGGATCTAATTCACCCCTCCACTTT	CAWVTGSNSPLHF
TRBV18	TRBJ1-5	few	.	TGTGCCAGCTCACCAGATTCGACAGGAAATCAGCCCCAGCATTTT	CASSPDSTGNQPQHF
TRBV5-1	TRBJ1-1	.	TRBD1	TGCGCCAGCAGCCTACAGGGGGCTACTGAAGCTTTCTTT	CASSLQGATEAFF